This T cell receptor beta chain was obtained from a study of Tregs in tolerant kidney transplant recipients. The CDR3 loop spans 15 amino acids. The germline gives CDR1 SGHRS, CDR2 YFSETQ. V dropped 1 base and J dropped 6; count of bases not matched to a gene: 6. TCRdb's table, derived via immunoSEQ multiplex PCR, lists solely in-frame clones and lacks some. Of roughly 64,000 clones in the sample, roughly 98% were seen once. This sequence originates from a human donor who received a combined kidney and bone marrow transplant. The chain is built from TRBV5-1 and TRBJ2-1, with 8 bases lining up with TRBD2. The material sequenced was Tregs from blood, taken before the transplant. CDR3 sequence reads: CASSLLGLVINEQFF. CDR3 coding DNA: TGCGCCAGCAGCTTGTTGGGACTAGTCATCAATGAGCAGTTCTTC.